This TCR beta chain was sequenced for a study of T cell responses to AZD1222 COVID-19 vaccine. Study summary: Second-dose intervals near 4 or 12 weeks were combined. Study-wide findings and caveats: A mostly white British donor set with more females was recruited, and clonal diversity was possibly underestimated.

This clone has only one observation. The antigen remains undetermined. V lost 6 bases to trimming and J lost 13 bases; unmatched junction nucleotides: 8. The CDR3 loop spans 13 amino acids. Using immunoSEQ multiplex PCR, the repertoire was profiled, and TCRdb retains in-frame clones only, with some absent. The data contain over 120,000 clones, approximately 92% of them seen just once; the ten biggest clones take up approximately 1.5%. The sequencing used peripheral blood, collected on day 0 of AZD1222 vaccination. The rearrangement links TRBV12-3 or TRBV12-4 to TRBJ2-1; the match to TRBD2 covers 11 bases. The TCR sequence derives from an adult in good health. CDR3 residues: CASSKKTSGDQFF. DNA for the CDR3: TGTGCCAGCAGCAAAAAGACTAGCGGGGACCAGTTCTTC.